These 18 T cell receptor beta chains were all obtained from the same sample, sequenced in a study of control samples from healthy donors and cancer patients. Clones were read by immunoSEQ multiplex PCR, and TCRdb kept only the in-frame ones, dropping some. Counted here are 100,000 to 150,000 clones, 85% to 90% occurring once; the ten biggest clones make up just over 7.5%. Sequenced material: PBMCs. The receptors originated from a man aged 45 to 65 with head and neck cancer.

CDR3 in amino acids: CAWGPGHSPLHF. The CDR3 DNA reads as TGTGCCTGGGGCCCGGGCCATTCACCCCTCCACTTT. The V gene is TRBV30, the J gene TRBJ1-6; D not resolved. V dropped 5 bases and J dropped 8 bases, with 10 bases sitting between them. Germline CDR1 is GTSNPN and CDR2 is SVGIG (reference sequence). CDR3 length equals 12 residues.

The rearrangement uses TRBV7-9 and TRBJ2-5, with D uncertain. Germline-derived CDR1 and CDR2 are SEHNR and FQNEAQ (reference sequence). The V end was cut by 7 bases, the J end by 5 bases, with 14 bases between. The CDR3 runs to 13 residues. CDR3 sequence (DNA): TGTGCCAGCATCCAAGATCCTGGGGAGACCCAGTACTTC. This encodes CASIQDPGETQYF.

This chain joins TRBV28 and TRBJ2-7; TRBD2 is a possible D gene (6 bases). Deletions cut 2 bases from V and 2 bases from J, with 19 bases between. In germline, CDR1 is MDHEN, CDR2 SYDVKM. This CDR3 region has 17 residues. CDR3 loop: CASSLEGRLGNTYEQYF. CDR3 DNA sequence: TGTGCCAGCAGTTTAGAAGGTAGACTAGGTAATACCTACGAGCAGTACTTC.

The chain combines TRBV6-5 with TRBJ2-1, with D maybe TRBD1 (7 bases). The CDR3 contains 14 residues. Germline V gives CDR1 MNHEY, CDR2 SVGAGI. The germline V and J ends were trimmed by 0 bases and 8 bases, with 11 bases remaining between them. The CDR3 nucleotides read TGTGCCAGCAGTTACTCAGGAGGGGGCTATGAGCAGTTCTTC. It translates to CASSYSGGGYEQFF.

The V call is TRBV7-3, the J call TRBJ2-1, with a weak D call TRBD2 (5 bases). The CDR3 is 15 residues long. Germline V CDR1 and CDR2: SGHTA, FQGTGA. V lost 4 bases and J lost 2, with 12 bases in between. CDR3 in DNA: TGTGCCAGCAGCTCACTAGGAACCGCCTACAATGAGCAGTTCTTC. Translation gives CASSSLGTAYNEQFF. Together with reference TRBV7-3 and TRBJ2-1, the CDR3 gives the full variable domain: GAGVSQTPSNKVTEKGKYVELRCDPISGHTALYWYRQSLGQGPEFLIYFQGTGAADDSGLPNDRFFAVRPEGSVSTLKIQRTERGDSAVYLCASSSLGTAYNEQFFGPGTRLTVL.

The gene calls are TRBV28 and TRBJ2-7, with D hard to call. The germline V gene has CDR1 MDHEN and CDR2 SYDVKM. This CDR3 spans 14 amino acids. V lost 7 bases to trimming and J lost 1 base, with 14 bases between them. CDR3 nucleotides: TGTGCCAGCAAGAGTTTTGGGCGGTCCTACGAGCAGTACTTC. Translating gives CASKSFGRSYEQYF.

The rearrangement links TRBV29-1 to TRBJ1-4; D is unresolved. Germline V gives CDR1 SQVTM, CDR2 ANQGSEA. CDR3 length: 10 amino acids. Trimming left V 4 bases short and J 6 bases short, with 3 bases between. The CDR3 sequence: CSVGDEKLFF. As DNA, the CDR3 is TGCAGCGTTGGCGATGAAAAACTGTTTTTT. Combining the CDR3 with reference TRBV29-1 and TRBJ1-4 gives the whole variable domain SAVISQKPSRDICQRGTSLTIQCQVDSQVTMMFWYRQQPGQSLTLIATANQGSEATYESGFVIDKFPISRPNLTFSTLTVSNMSPEDSSIYLCSVGDEKLFFGSGTQLSVL.

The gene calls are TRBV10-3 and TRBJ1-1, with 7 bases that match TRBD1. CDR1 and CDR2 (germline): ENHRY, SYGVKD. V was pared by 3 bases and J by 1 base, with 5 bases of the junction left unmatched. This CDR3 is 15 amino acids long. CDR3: CAISDLGTANTEAFF. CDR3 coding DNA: TGTGCCATCAGTGATCTCGGGACAGCGAACACTGAAGCTTTCTTT.

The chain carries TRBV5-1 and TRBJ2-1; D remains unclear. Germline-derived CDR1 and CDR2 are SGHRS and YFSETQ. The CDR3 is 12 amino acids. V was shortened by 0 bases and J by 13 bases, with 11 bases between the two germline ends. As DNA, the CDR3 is TGCGCCAGCAGCTTGGGTTCCAGAGCTCAGTTCTTC. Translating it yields CASSLGSRAQFF.

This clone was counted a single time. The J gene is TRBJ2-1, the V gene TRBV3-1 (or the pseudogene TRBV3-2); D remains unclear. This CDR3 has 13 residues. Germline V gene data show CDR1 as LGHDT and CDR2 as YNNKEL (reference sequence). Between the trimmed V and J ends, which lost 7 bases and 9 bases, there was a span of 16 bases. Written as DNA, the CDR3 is TGTGCCAGCACCTCCGAGTGGGGTGGTGAGCAGTTCTTC. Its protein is CASTSEWGGEQFF.

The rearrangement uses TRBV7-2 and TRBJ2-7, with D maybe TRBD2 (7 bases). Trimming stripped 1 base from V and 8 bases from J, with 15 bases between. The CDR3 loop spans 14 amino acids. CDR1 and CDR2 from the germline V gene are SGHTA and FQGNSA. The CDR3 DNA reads TGTGCCAGCAGCTTAGAGGGGGGGAGATACAAGCAGTACTTC. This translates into CASSLEGGRYKQYF.

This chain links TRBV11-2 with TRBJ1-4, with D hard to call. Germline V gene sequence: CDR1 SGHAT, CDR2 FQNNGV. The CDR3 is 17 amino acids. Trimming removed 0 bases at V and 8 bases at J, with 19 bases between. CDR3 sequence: CASSLDLGPPLGEKLFF. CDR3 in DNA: TGTGCCAGCAGCTTAGATCTCGGGCCTCCCCTGGGAGAAAAACTGTTTTTT.

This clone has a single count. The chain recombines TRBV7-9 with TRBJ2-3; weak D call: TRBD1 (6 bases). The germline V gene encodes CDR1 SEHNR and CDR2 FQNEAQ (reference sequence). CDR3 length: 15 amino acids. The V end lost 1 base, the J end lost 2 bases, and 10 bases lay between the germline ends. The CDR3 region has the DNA TGTGCCAGCAGCTTAGTGGGGGCAACCACAGATACGCAGTATTTT. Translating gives CASSLVGATTDTQYF.

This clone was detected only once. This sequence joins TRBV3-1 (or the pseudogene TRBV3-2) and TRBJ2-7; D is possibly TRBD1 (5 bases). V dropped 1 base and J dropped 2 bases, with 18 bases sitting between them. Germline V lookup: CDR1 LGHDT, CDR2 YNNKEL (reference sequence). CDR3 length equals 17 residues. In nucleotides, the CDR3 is TGTGCCAGCAGCCAAGCCAATACAGGCCGCACCGCCTACGAGCAGTACTTC. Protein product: CASSQANTGRTAYEQYF.

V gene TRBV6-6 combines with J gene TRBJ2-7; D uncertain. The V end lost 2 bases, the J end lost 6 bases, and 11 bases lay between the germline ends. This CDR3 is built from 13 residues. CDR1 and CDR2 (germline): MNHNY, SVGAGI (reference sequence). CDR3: CASSYNLGTEQYF. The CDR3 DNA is TGTGCCAGCAGTTACAACTTAGGCACCGAGCAGTACTTC.

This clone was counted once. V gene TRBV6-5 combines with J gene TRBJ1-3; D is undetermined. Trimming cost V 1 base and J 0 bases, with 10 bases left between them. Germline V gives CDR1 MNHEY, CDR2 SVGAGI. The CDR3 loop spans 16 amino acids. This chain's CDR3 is CASSYFYVGSGNTIYF. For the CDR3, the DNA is TGTGCCAGCAGTTACTTTTACGTCGGCTCTGGAAACACCATATATTTT.

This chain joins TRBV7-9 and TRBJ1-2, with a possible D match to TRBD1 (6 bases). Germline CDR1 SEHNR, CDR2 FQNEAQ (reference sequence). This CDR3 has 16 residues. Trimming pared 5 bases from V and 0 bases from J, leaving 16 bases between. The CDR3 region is CASSTRRTVSNYGYTF. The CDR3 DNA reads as TGTGCCAGCAGCACCCGGAGGACAGTCTCTAACTATGGCTACACCTTC.

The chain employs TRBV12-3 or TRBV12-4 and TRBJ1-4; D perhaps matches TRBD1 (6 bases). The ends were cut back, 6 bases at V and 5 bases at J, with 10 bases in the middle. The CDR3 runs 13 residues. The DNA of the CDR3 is TGTGCCAGCAGCTGGACAGTAAATGAAAAACTGTTTTTT. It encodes CASSWTVNEKLFF.